The 11 T cell receptor beta chains below come from one sample, sequenced in a study of vaccination and CD4 T cells after COVID-19. Treatment reported: approximately 10-day PBMC culture with coronavirus spike peptide pools or control peptides (ViraFEST assay). Sequencing of DNA taken from cultured CD4+ T cells relied on the Oncomine TCR Beta short-read assay. TCRdb called the PCR reads again in MiXCR, with one record for every CDR3 protein. Here the sample spans roughly 15,000 distinct CDR3 sequences, 45% to 50% being singletons. These receptors lack a known antigen. Sequenced: CD4+ T cells from blood, cultured in vitro. These receptors came from a human donor who had recovered from COVID-19.

The rearrangement uses TRBV11-3 and TRBJ2-2, with 9 bases identical to TRBD2. The CDR3 covers 15 residues. The V segment lost 5 bases and the J segment 6 bases; nucleotides outside the gene matches: 7. Germline lookup yields CDR1 SGHNT and CDR2 YENEEA. The CDR3 coding sequence is TGTGCCAGCAGCATTAGCGGGAGTAGGCCCGGGGAGCTGTTTTTT. It yields the protein CASSISGSRPGELFF. Based on the CDR3 plus reference TRBV11-3 and TRBJ2-2, the full variable domain is EAGVVQSPRYKIIEKKQPVAFWCNPISGHNTLYWYLQNLGQGPELLIRYENEEAVDDSQLPKDRFSAERLKGVDSTLKIQPAELGDSAVYLCASSISGSRPGELFFGEGSRLTVL.

The CDR3 here is CASSRTGGNSPLHF. CDR3 nucleotide sequence: TGTGCCAGCAGCCGGACAGGGGGAAATTCACCCCTCCACTTT. The chain carries TRBV5-4 and TRBJ1-6; 10 bases match TRBD1. Looked up from germline, CDR1 is SGHNT and CDR2 is YYREEE (reference sequence). The CDR3 covers 14 residues. Trimming cost V 4 bases and J 7 bases; bases outside gene matches: 2.

The chain joins TRBV5-6 to TRBJ1-2; D is unclear. CDR3 length: 15 amino acids. Germline loops: CDR1 SGHDT, CDR2 YYEEEE. Trimming left V 1 base short and J 4 bases short, with 14 bases between. The CDR3 is CASSLYRAPFYGYTF. CDR3 coding DNA: TGTGCCAGCAGCTTGTACCGAGCCCCCTTCTATGGCTACACCTTC.

The chain is built from TRBV4-2 and TRBJ2-7, with D possibly being TRBD1 or TRBD2 (6 bases each). The CDR3 loop spans 16 amino acids. CDR1 LGHNA and CDR2 YNFKEQ come from the germline V gene. The V end lost 2 bases, the J end lost 3 bases, and 17 bases lay between the germline ends. In DNA form, the CDR3 reads TGTGCCAGCAGCCAAAAGGGGGAGGCCGAGCTCTACGAGCAGTACTTC. Amino acids: CASSQKGEAELYEQYF.

The rearrangement uses TRBV12-3 or TRBV12-4 and TRBJ2-3; no firm D call. Between the trimmed V and J ends, which lost 5 bases and 1 base, there was a span of 16 bases. This CDR3 is built from 16 residues. The CDR3 protein is CASSAAGGRGTDTQYF. The CDR3 DNA is TGTGCCAGCAGTGCCGCAGGTGGTAGAGGCACAGATACGCAGTATTTT.

The chain uses TRBV10-3 and TRBJ1-5, with D tentatively TRBD1 (6 bases). V lost 10 bases, J lost 5 bases, and 18 bases lay in between. CDR3 length equals 14 residues. The germline CDR1 and CDR2 sequences are ENHRY and SYGVKD. The CDR3 reads CATAPTGNDQPQHF. The CDR3 DNA reads TGTGCCACCGCTCCCACAGGGAACGATCAGCCCCAGCATTTT.

By share, this clonotype counts as medium-sized. V is TRBV7-8 and J is TRBJ2-1, with a possible D match to TRBD2 (6 bases). Germline assignment: CDR1 SGHVS and CDR2 FQNEAQ. CDR3 length: 13 residues. V lost 5 bases, J lost 12 bases, and 17 bases lay in between. The chain's CDR3 is CASSAGSHRGQFF. The CDR3 DNA follows: TGTGCCAGCAGCGCGGGATCCCACCGGGGGCAGTTCTTC. Combining the CDR3 with reference TRBV7-8 and TRBJ2-1 gives the whole variable domain GAGVSQSPRYKVAKRGQDVALRCDPISGHVSLFWYQQALGQGPEFLTYFQNEAQLDKSGLPSDRFFAERPEGSVSTLKIQRTQQEDSAVYLCASSAGSHRGQFFGPGTRLTVL.

This rearrangement joins TRBV7-2 to TRBJ2-3, with D maybe TRBD2 (6 bases). V shed 2 bases and J shed 0 bases, with 9 bases lying between them. Germline V gives CDR1 SGHTA, CDR2 FQGNSA. This CDR3 region has 15 residues. The CDR3 loop reads CASSLLAASTDTQYF. In DNA form, the CDR3 reads TGTGCCAGCAGCTTATTAGCGGCTAGCACAGATACGCAGTATTTT.

V is TRBV20-1 and J is TRBJ2-5; 8 bases map to TRBD1. This CDR3 comprises 14 residues. V was clipped by 8 bases and J by 5 bases; unmatched bases: 13. The V gene's germline CDR1 is DFQATT and CDR2 SNEGSKA (reference sequence). The CDR3 sequence: CSPYSTGGGETQYF. The CDR3 region has the DNA TGCAGTCCTTATAGTACAGGGGGTGGGGAGACCCAGTACTTC.

This chain joins TRBV11-3 and TRBJ2-3, with D perhaps TRBD1 or TRBD2 (6 bases each). This CDR3 has 15 residues. The germline V and J ends were trimmed by 4 bases and 1 base, with 12 bases remaining between them. CDR1 and CDR2 (germline): SGHNT, YENEEA. The CDR3 bases are TGTGCCAGCAGCTGGGGGGCTGGTGGCACAGATACGCAGTATTTT. Protein sequence: CASSWGAGGTDTQYF.

This clonotype has only a few counts. This chain links TRBV28 with TRBJ1-5; maybe TRBD1 (5 bases). This CDR3 comprises 13 residues. Germline loops: CDR1 MDHEN, CDR2 SYDVKM. Deletions cut 5 bases from V and 7 bases from J, with 12 bases between. The CDR3 region has the DNA TGTGCCAGCAGTCCGGGGGGTACCCAGCCCCAGCATTTT. It yields the protein CASSPGGTQPQHF.